A selection of T cell receptor beta chains follows, all from one sample in a study of blood T cell repertoires in COVID-19. The assay was immunoSEQ multiplex PCR, and TCRdb's table has in-frame clones only and misses some. The sample holds over 450,000 clones, roughly 89% seen once. Sample: peripheral blood. These receptors were collected from a man aged 18 to 30 with COVID-19, enrolled during active disease. CDR3s include the opening cysteine and the closing phenylalanine or tryptophan. The D gene is left open where the match is weak. Clone sizes are given selectively: once, few, many, or a class where the clone is expanded.

size: .; J: TRBJ1-5; D: .; V: TRBV15; DNA: TGTGCCACCAGCAGAGATCAACAGGACAATCAGCCCCAGCATTTT; CDR3: CATSRDQQDNQPQHF
size: .; J: TRBJ1-4; D: .; V: TRBV19; DNA: TGTGCCAGCAGTGAACAGGGAGTCGGGGAAAAACTGTTTTTT; CDR3: CASSEQGVGEKLFF
size: .; J: TRBJ2-1; D: TRBD1; V: TRBV10-3; DNA: TGTGCCACCCAACCGGGACAGGGACCCAATGAGCAGTTCTTC; CDR3: CATQPGQGPNEQFF
size: .; J: TRBJ1-5; D: .; V: TRBV27; DNA: TGTGCCAGCACCGCGAGCGGCAATCAGCCCCAGCATTTT; CDR3: CASTASGNQPQHF
size: .; J: TRBJ2-3; D: .; V: TRBV5-1; DNA: TGCGCCAGCAGCTTCTTTCCAGATACGCAGTATTTT; CDR3: CASSFFPDTQYF
size: .; J: TRBJ2-7; D: TRBD1; V: TRBV5-6; DNA: TGTGCCAGCAGCCCCGCAGGGGGCCTACTCTACGAGCAGTACTTC; CDR3: CASSPAGGLLYEQYF
size: .; J: TRBJ1-3; D: .; V: TRBV27; DNA: TGTGCCAGCAGGGACAGTGCCTCTGGAAACACCATATATTTT; CDR3: CASRDSASGNTIYF
size: .; J: TRBJ2-1; D: .; V: TRBV20-1; DNA: TGCAGTGCTAGAGGAGATAATGAGCAGTTCTTC; CDR3: CSARGDNEQFF
size: .; J: TRBJ1-5; D: TRBD1; V: TRBV28; DNA: TGTGCCAGCACCAAAGGTGGGACAGGGTTGCAGCCCCAGCATTTT; CDR3: CASTKGGTGLQPQHF
size: .; J: TRBJ2-1; D: TRBD2; V: TRBV11-3; DNA: TGTGCCAGCGGCCCAAGGCGGGAGGGCAGTGAGCAGTTCTTC; CDR3: CASGPRREGSEQFF
size: .; J: TRBJ2-5; D: .; V: TRBV7-9; DNA: TGTGCCAGCAGCTTAGGAGCCGGGGGACTGGAGACCCAGTACTTC; CDR3: CASSLGAGGLETQYF
size: .; J: TRBJ2-3; D: .; V: TRBV19; DNA: TGTGCCAGTAGTACTTCAGGCACAGATACGCAGTATTTT; CDR3: CASSTSGTDTQYF
size: .; J: TRBJ1-2; D: .; V: TRBV6-5; DNA: TGTGCCAGCAGTACGACAGAGAACTATGGCTACACCTTC; CDR3: CASSTTENYGYTF
size: .; J: TRBJ2-7; D: .; V: TRBV19; DNA: TGTGCCAGTAGTCCGCTACTAGCCTACAATTCCTACGAGCAGTACTTC; CDR3: CASSPLLAYNSYEQYF
size: .; J: TRBJ2-7; D: TRBD1; V: TRBV2; DNA: TGTGCCACCGGGACAGGGGATCACTACGAGCAGTACTTC; CDR3: CATGTGDHYEQYF
size: .; J: TRBJ1-1; D: .; V: TRBV7-9; DNA: TGTGCCAGCAGCTTATTACTCCCCGGTGAAGCTTTCTTT; CDR3: CASSLLLPGEAFF
size: .; J: TRBJ1-5; D: TRBD1; V: TRBV6-6; DNA: TGTGCCAGCAGCCCCGACAGGGAGATACAGCCCCAGCATTTT; CDR3: CASSPDREIQPQHF
size: .; J: TRBJ2-7; D: TRBD1; V: TRBV27; DNA: TGTGCCAGCAGTTCCTACAGGGGGCGTTCTAGTTACGAGCAGTACTTC; CDR3: CASSSYRGRSSYEQYF
size: .; J: TRBJ2-1; D: TRBD2; V: TRBV19; DNA: TGTGCCAGTAGCCAAGGACTAGCGGGAGGGTCCCGTGAGCAGTTCTTC; CDR3: CASSQGLAGGSREQFF
size: .; J: TRBJ2-1; D: TRBD2; V: TRBV19; DNA: TGTGCCAGTAGTATACAACTAGCGGGAGACAATGAGCAGTTCTTC; CDR3: CASSIQLAGDNEQFF
size: .; J: TRBJ2-5; D: .; V: TRBV18; DNA: TGTGCCAGCTCACCAATAGAGGGATACAGACAGTACTTC; CDR3: CASSPIEGYRQYF
size: once; J: TRBJ2-3; D: TRBD1; V: TRBV10-3; DNA: TGTGCCATCAAGGGGGCGTTTAGCACAGATACGCAGTATTTT; CDR3: CAIKGAFSTDTQYF
size: .; J: TRBJ2-1; D: TRBD2; V: TRBV7-2; DNA: TGTGCCAGCAGGCGTAGCGGGGGGGCCGGCAATGAGCAGTTCTTC; CDR3: CASRRSGGAGNEQFF
size: .; J: TRBJ2-3; D: .; V: TRBV19; DNA: TGTGCCTGCGGGATCCTCACAGATACGCAGTATTTT; CDR3: CACGILTDTQYF
size: .; J: TRBJ2-7; D: .; V: TRBV15; DNA: TGTGCCACCAGCCGTGCCCGGGACACCTTCTACGAGCAGTACTTC; CDR3: CATSRARDTFYEQYF
size: once; J: TRBJ2-1; D: TRBD2; V: TRBV10-2; DNA: TGCGCCATTATGGGGGGGACTAGTTACAATGAGCAGTTCTTC; CDR3: CAIMGGTSYNEQFF
size: .; J: TRBJ2-2; D: TRBD2; V: TRBV5-1; DNA: TGCGCCAGCAGCCTAGCGGGAGGTTTAGCCGGGGAGCTGTTTTTT; CDR3: CASSLAGGLAGELFF
size: .; J: TRBJ1-4; D: .; V: TRBV6-6; DNA: TGTGCCAGCAGATATTCAGGGGTCGGGGATGAAAAACTGTTTTTT; CDR3: CASRYSGVGDEKLFF
size: .; J: TRBJ2-1; D: TRBD2; V: TRBV2; DNA: TGTGCCAGCAAGTCTGGACTAGCGGTGAATGAGCAGTTCTTC; CDR3: CASKSGLAVNEQFF
size: .; J: TRBJ1-5; D: TRBD1; V: TRBV6-6; DNA: TGTGCCAGCAGTTCCCACAGGGGAGGTGATCAGCCCCAGCATTTT; CDR3: CASSSHRGGDQPQHF
size: .; J: TRBJ2-2; D: .; V: TRBV9; DNA: TGTGCCAGCAGCACCGGGACTCCCCCCGGGGAGCTGTTTTTT; CDR3: CASSTGTPPGELFF
size: .; J: TRBJ2-3; D: .; V: TRBV6-5; DNA: TGTGCCAGCAGTTACGGGGGGACTCCAGATACGCAGTATTTT; CDR3: CASSYGGTPDTQYF
size: .; J: TRBJ1-5; D: TRBD1; V: TRBV7-7; DNA: TGTGCCAGCAGCTTAGCAGGACAGGGGCTGAGGTATCAGCCCCAGCATTTT; CDR3: CASSLAGQGLRYQPQHF
size: .; J: TRBJ1-3; D: .; V: TRBV3-1/TRBV3-2; DNA: TGTGCCAGCAGCCAAGATTTGAGGGCAGGCTCTGGAAACACCATATATTTT; CDR3: CASSQDLRAGSGNTIYF
size: .; J: TRBJ2-2; D: TRBD2; V: TRBV5-4; DNA: TGTGCCAGCAGTTCGGGACTAGCGGGAAGTACCGGGGAGCTGTTTTTT; CDR3: CASSSGLAGSTGELFF
size: .; J: TRBJ2-7; D: .; V: TRBV19; DNA: TGTGCCAGTACCCAATGGGACACCCCCACGGCCGAGCAGTACTTC; CDR3: CASTQWDTPTAEQYF
size: once; J: TRBJ2-3; D: TRBD2; V: TRBV11-2; DNA: TGTGCCAGCAGCTTCGGACTAGCGTCAGATACGCAGTATTTT; CDR3: CASSFGLASDTQYF
size: .; J: TRBJ1-6; D: .; V: TRBV28; DNA: TGTGCCAGCAGTTCCAGCTCCTATAATTCACCCCTCCACTTT; CDR3: CASSSSSYNSPLHF
size: .; J: TRBJ2-7; D: .; V: TRBV6-5; DNA: TGTGCCAGCAGCGAGTGGACGGGGTACGAGCAGTACTTC; CDR3: CASSEWTGYEQYF
size: once; J: TRBJ2-7; D: .; V: TRBV10-2; DNA: TGCGCCAGCAGTGAGAATAGTCCCTCCTACGAGCAGTACTTC; CDR3: CASSENSPSYEQYF
size: .; J: TRBJ1-2; D: .; V: TRBV7-2; DNA: TGTGCCAGCAGCTCCTACCCCGGGACAATCTATGGCTACACCTTC; CDR3: CASSSYPGTIYGYTF
size: .; J: TRBJ1-1; D: .; V: TRBV5-4; DNA: TGTGCCAGCAGCTTCTCCGGTACCATGAACACTGAAGCTTTCTTT; CDR3: CASSFSGTMNTEAFF
size: .; J: TRBJ2-7; D: TRBD1; V: TRBV18; DNA: TGTGCCAGCTCACCCGGGACAGGGCGCGACGAGCAGTACTTC; CDR3: CASSPGTGRDEQYF
size: few; J: TRBJ2-3; D: TRBD1; V: TRBV7-9; DNA: TGTGCCAGCAGCCTGGGACAGGGGGGTGATACGCAGTATTTT; CDR3: CASSLGQGGDTQYF
size: .; J: TRBJ2-3; D: .; V: TRBV2; DNA: TGTGCCAGCAGTGACCGGGGAGCGCACCATTTT; CDR3: CASSDRGAHHF
size: .; J: TRBJ2-5; D: .; V: TRBV5-1; DNA: TGCGCCAGCAGCTTGGGGTCGGGGGAGACCCAGTACTTC; CDR3: CASSLGSGETQYF
size: .; J: TRBJ1-1; D: .; V: TRBV6-5; DNA: TGTGCCAGCTGCCCGAGGGTGGGGGGGAACGCAGCTTTCTTT; CDR3: CASCPRVGGNAAFF